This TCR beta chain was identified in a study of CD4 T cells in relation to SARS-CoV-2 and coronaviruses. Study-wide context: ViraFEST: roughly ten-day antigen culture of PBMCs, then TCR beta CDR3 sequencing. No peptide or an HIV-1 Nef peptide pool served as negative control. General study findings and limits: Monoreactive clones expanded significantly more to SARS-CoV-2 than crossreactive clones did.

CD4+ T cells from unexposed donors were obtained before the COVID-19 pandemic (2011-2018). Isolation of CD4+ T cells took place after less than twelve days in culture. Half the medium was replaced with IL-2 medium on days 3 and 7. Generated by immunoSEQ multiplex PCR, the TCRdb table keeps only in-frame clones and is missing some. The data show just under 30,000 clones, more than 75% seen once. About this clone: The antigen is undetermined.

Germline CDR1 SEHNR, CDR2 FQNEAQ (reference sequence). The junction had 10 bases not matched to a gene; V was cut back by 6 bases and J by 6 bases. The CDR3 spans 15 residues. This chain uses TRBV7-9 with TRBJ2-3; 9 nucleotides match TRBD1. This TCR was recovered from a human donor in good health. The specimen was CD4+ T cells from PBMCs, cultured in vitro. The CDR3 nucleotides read TGTGCCAGCAGACGAGACAGGGGGATTGCGGATACGCAGTATTTT. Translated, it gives CASRRDRGIADTQYF.